The source of this TCR beta chain is a study of cytomegalovirus exposure and HLA in healthy donors. Use of 60 Vbeta and 13 Jbeta primers characterized the PCR. Libraries were prepared by immunoSEQ multiplex PCR; TCRdb keeps only in-frame clonotypes and omits some of them. The table has over 50,000 clones, about four fifths seen once; the top ten hold about 1.5%. The CDR3 covers 16 residues. Germline CDR1 is LNHDA and CDR2 is SQIVND (reference sequence). Between the trimmed V and J ends, which lost 3 bases and 3 bases, there was a span of 17 bases. Material: PBMCs. The rearrangement joins TRBV19 to TRBJ1-2; D remains ambiguous. This TCR derives from a middle-aged man in good health and CMV-seronegative. The CDR3 region is CASSIYGAGSDYGYTF. In DNA, the CDR3 is TGTGCCAGTAGTATTTACGGTGCGGGTTCTGACTATGGCTACACCTTC.